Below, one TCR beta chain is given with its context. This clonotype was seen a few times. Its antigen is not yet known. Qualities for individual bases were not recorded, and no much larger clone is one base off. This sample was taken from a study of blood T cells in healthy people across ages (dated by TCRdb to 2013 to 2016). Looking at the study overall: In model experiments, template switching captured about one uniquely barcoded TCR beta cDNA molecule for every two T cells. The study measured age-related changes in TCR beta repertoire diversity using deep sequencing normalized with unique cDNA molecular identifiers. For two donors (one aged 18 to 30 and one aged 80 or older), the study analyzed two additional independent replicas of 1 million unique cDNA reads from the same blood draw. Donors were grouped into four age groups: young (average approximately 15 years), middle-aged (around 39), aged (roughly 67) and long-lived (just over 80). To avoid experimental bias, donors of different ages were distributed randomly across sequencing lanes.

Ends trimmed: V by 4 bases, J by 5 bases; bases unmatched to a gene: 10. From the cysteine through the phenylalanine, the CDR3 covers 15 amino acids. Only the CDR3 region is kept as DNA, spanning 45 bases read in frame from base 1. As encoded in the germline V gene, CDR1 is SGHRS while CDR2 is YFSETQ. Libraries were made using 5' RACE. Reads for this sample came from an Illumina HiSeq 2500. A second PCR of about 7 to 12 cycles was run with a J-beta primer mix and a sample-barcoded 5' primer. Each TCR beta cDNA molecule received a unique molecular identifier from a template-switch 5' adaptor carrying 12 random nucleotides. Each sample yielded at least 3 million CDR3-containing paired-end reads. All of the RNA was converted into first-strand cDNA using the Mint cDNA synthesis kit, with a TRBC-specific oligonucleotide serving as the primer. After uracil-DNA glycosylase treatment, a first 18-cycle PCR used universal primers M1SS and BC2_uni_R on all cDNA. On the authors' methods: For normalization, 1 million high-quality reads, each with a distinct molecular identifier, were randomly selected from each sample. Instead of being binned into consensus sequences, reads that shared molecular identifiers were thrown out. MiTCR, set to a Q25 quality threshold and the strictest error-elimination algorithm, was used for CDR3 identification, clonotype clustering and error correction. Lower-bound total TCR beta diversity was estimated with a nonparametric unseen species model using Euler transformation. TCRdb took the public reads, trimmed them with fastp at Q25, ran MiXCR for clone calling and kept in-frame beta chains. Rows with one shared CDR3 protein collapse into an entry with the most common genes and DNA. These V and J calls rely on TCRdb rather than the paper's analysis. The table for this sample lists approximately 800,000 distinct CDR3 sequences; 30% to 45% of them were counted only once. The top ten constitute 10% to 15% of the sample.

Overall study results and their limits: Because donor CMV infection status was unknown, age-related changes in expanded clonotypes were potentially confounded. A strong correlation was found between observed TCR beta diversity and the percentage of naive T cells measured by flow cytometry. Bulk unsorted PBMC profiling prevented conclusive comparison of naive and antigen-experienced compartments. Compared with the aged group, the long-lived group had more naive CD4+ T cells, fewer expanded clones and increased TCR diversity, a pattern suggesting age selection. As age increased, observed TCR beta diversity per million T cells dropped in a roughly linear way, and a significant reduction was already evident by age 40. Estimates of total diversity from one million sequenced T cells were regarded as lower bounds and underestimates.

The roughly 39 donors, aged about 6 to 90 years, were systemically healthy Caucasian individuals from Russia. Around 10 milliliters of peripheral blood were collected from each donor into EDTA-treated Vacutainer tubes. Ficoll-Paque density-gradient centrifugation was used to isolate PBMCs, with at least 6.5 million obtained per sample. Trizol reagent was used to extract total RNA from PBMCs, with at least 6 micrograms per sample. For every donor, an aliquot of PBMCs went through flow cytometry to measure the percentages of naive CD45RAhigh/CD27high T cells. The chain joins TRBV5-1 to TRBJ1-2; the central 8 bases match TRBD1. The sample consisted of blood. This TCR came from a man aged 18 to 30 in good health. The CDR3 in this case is CASSPLQGGPYGYTF. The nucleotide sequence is TGCGCCAGCAGCCCTCTACAGGGGGGGCCGTATGGCTACACCTTC. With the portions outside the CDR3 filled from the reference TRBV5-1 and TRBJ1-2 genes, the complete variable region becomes KAGVTQTPRYLIKTRGQQVTLSCSPISGHRSVSWYQQTPGQGLQFLFEYFSETQRNKGNFPGRFSGRQFSNSRSEMNVSTLELGDSALYLCASSPLQGGPYGYTFGSGTRLTVV.